A single sample gave rise to the 22 T cell receptor beta chains below, sequenced in a study of T cells after yellow fever vaccination. TCRdb analysed the 5' RACE reads with MiXCR anew, one entry per CDR3 protein. The repertoire holds about 580,000 distinct CDR3 sequences, with roughly a sixth as singletons. The source was PBMCs, collected 5 days after the first yellow fever vaccination. The receptor set was obtained from a man younger than 35 who received the YFV17D yellow fever vaccine.

This rearrangement joins TRBV12-3 or TRBV12-4 to TRBJ2-7, with TRBD1 matching over 7 bases. The length of the CDR3 is 14 residues. Trimming took 3 bases from V and 3 from J; bases not matched to a gene: 5. The CDR3 bases are TGTGCCAGCAGTTTTGGGGCAGGGGGCTACGAGCAGTACGTC. Translated, it gives CASSFGAGGYEQYV.

Only a few counts were recorded for this clonotype. V is TRBV4-1 and J is TRBJ2-7; D remains unclear. Germline CDR1 reads MGHRA; CDR2 reads YSYEKL. The CDR3 consists of 15 residues. With 5 bases removed from V and 5 bases from J, the gap between germline ends came to 19 bases. This chain's CDR3 is CASSEESARGHEQYF. For the CDR3, the DNA is TGCGCCAGCAGCGAGGAGTCCGCCCGAGGCCACGAGCAGTACTTC.

The chain has TRBV3-1 and TRBJ2-5; D might be TRBD2 (6 bases). CDR1 and CDR2 from the germline V gene are LGHDT and YNNKEL (reference sequence). Trimming pared 8 bases from V and 5 bases from J, leaving 21 bases between. The CDR3 is 15 residues long. The CDR3 DNA is TGTGCCAGCTGCCCGGAGGGGACCCTACGGGAGACCCAGTACTTC. This codes for CASCPEGTLRETQYF.

This sequence joins TRBV7-2 and TRBJ2-2; TRBD1 agrees at 9 bases. V was pared by 3 bases and J by 5 bases, with 10 bases of the junction left unmatched. CDR1 is SGHTA, CDR2 FQGNSA, per germline. The CDR3 is made up of 17 amino acids. CDR3 sequence: CASSFLGQGPMTGELFF. CDR3 nucleotide sequence: TGTGCCAGCAGCTTTCTGGGACAGGGACCAATGACCGGGGAGCTGTTTTTT.

V and J are TRBV20-1 and TRBJ2-5; possible D gene TRBD2, 5 bases. Trimming removed 6 bases at V and 4 bases at J, with 15 bases between. Germline V gene data show CDR1 as DFQATT and CDR2 as SNEGSKA (reference sequence). The CDR3 has 13 residues. CDR3 sequence: CSAKRAPGETQYF. The CDR3 bases are TGCAGTGCAAAGAGGGCACCCGGAGAGACCCAGTACTTC.

This clonotype has only a few counts. V gene TRBV4-1 combines with J gene TRBJ2-1, with a tentative D call TRBD1 (5 bases). Germline V gene sequence: CDR1 MGHRA, CDR2 YSYEKL. V lost 4 bases and J 3 bases, leaving 10 bases between the germline ends. This CDR3 has 14 amino acids. The CDR3 is CASSRGHGYNEQFF. The DNA of the CDR3 is TGCGCCAGCAGCCGCGGACACGGCTACAATGAGCAGTTCTTC.

This clonotype has more than one count but fewer than ten. This chain connects TRBV11-2 to TRBJ2-5; tentatively, D is TRBD1 or TRBD2 (6 bases each). The V end was cut by 3 bases, the J end by 3 bases, with 11 bases between. The CDR3 is made up of 14 amino acids. Germline V lookup: CDR1 SGHAT, CDR2 FQNNGV. The CDR3: CASSFSGAEETQYF. CDR3 in DNA: TGTGCCAGCAGCTTCTCGGGGGCAGAAGAGACCCAGTACTTC. Complete variable domain (other parts from reference TRBV11-2 and TRBJ2-5): EAGVAQSPRYKIIEKRQSVAFWCNPISGHATLYWYQQILGQGPKLLIQFQNNGVVDDSQLPKDRFSAERLKGVDSTLKIQPAKLEDSAVYLCASSFSGAEETQYFGPGTRLLVL.

The V call is TRBV6-5, the J call TRBJ2-5; 8 nucleotides match TRBD2. Germline loops: CDR1 MNHEY, CDR2 SVGAGI. The CDR3 covers 15 residues. The V and J ends lost 0 bases and 4 bases, in that order; junction bases with no gene match: 4. The CDR3 nucleotides read TGTGCCAGCAGTTACTCGACGGGGGGGGTAGAGACCCAGTACTTC. As protein: CASSYSTGGVETQYF.

In this sample, this clonotype turned up a few times. The chain joins TRBV15 to TRBJ1-2; TRBD1 aligns across 7 bases. Trimming removed 3 bases from V and 2 bases from J; junction bases left unmatched: 3. The CDR3 is made up of 14 amino acids. CDR1 is LNHNV and CDR2 is YYDKDF in the germline V gene (reference sequence). For the CDR3, the DNA is TGTGCCACCAGCAGGCAGACAGGGAACTATGGCTACACCTTC. Its translation is CATSRQTGNYGYTF.

The table lists this clonotype with a few counts. The CDR3 protein is CASSPASGAYEQYF. CDR3 nucleotides: TGCGCCAGCAGCCCCGCCTCCGGAGCCTACGAGCAGTACTTC. The chain is built from TRBV4-1 and TRBJ2-7; D remains ambiguous. This CDR3 contains 14 residues. Germline CDR1 and CDR2: MGHRA and YSYEKL. V gave up 4 bases and J gave up 2 bases, with 12 bases separating them.

This clonotype was observed a handful of times. This chain connects TRBV6-1 to TRBJ1-6; D might be TRBD1 (5 bases). The V end was cut by 2 bases, the J end by 7 bases, with 9 bases between. CDR1 and CDR2 from the germline V gene are MNHNS and SASEGT. The CDR3 loop spans 14 amino acids. DNA for the CDR3: TGTGCCAGCAGTGAAAAAGGGGCCAATTCACCCCTCCACTTT. It is translated as CASSEKGANSPLHF.

This clonotype has at least ten counts. The rearrangement uses TRBV25-1 and TRBJ2-7; 8 nucleotides line up with TRBD1. From germline, CDR1 is MGHDK and CDR2 SYGVNS. The length of the CDR3 is 15 residues. Unmatched junction bases numbered 12, after V lost 4 bases and J lost 7 bases. The CDR3 spells CASSGPTGGASEQYF. CDR3 DNA sequence: TGTGCCAGCAGTGGCCCTACAGGGGGAGCATCTGAGCAGTACTTC.

This clonotype was recorded many times. This chain connects TRBV5-1 to TRBJ1-4, with a tentative D call TRBD1 (5 bases). The CDR3 is 15 residues long. Germline loops: CDR1 SGHRS, CDR2 YFSETQ. Trimming removed 3 bases at V and 3 bases at J, with 12 bases between. The CDR3 spells CASSSQGTANEKLFF. CDR3 bases: TGCGCCAGCAGCTCTCAGGGTACAGCTAATGAAAAACTGTTTTTT.

The chain joins TRBV3-1 to TRBJ2-7; 7 bases are a match to TRBD2. V was clipped by 3 bases and J by 3 bases; unmatched bases: 5. CDR1 is LGHDT and CDR2 is YNNKEL in the germline V gene (reference sequence). The CDR3 consists of 14 residues. The CDR3 nucleotides read TGTGCCAGCAGCCACACGGGGGAGGGCTACGAGCAGTACTTC. Encoded protein: CASSHTGEGYEQYF.

This clonotype was observed a few times. The rearrangement joins TRBV20-1 to TRBJ1-2; D is possibly TRBD1 (5 bases). V shed 6 bases and J shed 8 bases, with 19 bases lying between them. The germline CDR1 and CDR2 sequences are DFQATT and SNEGSKA (reference sequence). The CDR3 loop spans 13 amino acids. CDR3 bases: TGCAGTGCCCGGGACCGAAGGGCGGGAGGCTACACCTTC. This gives the protein CSARDRRAGGYTF.

The chain employs TRBV13 and TRBJ1-1, with D unclear. Trimming pared 5 bases from V and 1 base from J, leaving 11 bases between. The CDR3 covers 14 residues. The germline gives CDR1 PRHDT, CDR2 FYEKMQ (reference sequence). As DNA, the CDR3 is TGTGCCAGCAGCCGATCGGGGTGGAACACTGAAGCTTTCTTT. Translated: CASSRSGWNTEAFF. The complete variable domain, with remaining parts taken from reference TRBV13 and TRBJ1-1, reads AAGVIQSPRHLIKEKRETATLKCYPIPRHDTVYWYQQGPGQDPQFLISFYEKMQSDKGSIPDRFSAQQFSDYHSELNMSSLELGDSALYFCASSRSGWNTEAFFGQGTRLTVV.

This clonotype was seen a few times. V is TRBV12-3 or TRBV12-4 and J is TRBJ2-2; unclear D gene. V was clipped by 6 bases and J by 2 bases, with 10 bases between them. The CDR3 loop spans 14 amino acids. CDR3 DNA sequence: TGTGCCAGCAGCCTGAACCTTAACACCGGGGAGCTGTTTTTT. Its protein is CASSLNLNTGELFF.

This clonotype occurred a few times. The chain recombines TRBV5-1 with TRBJ1-4; 9 bases are shared with TRBD1. J gave up 6 bases and V 0 bases, and 3 bases lay outside the gene matches. CDR3 length equals 15 residues. CDR1 is SGHRS, CDR2 YFSETQ, per germline. CDR3 sequence (DNA): TGCGCCAGCAGCTTGGACCGGGACAGGGATGAAAAACTGTTTTTT. Its translation: CASSLDRDRDEKLFF.

This clonotype was counted a few times. The rearrangement joins TRBV7-8 to TRBJ1-2; D gene unclear. Looked up from germline, CDR1 is SGHVS and CDR2 is FQNEAQ. Trimming stripped 6 bases from V and 8 bases from J, with 16 bases between. The CDR3 consists of 13 residues. DNA of the CDR3: TGTGCCAGCAGTCAAGAGGGATACTGGGGCTACACCTTC. Translation gives CASSQEGYWGYTF.

This clonotype was observed once. This chain joins TRBV5-1 and TRBJ2-5; D call uncertain. In germline, CDR1 is SGHRS, CDR2 YFSETQ. With 1 base removed from V and 5 bases from J, the gap between germline ends came to 12 bases. The CDR3 covers 14 residues. The CDR3 is CASSLTGPAETQYF. CDR3 nucleotide sequence: TGCGCCAGCAGCTTGACCGGGCCCGCGGAGACCCAGTACTTC.

The J gene is TRBJ2-7, the V gene TRBV18; 7 nucleotides match TRBD2. The germline V gene encodes CDR1 KGHSH and CDR2 LQKENI. CDR3 size: 14 residues. Trimming cost V 0 bases and J 2 bases; bases outside gene matches: 1. The CDR3 sequence is CASSPPGLPYEQYV. The CDR3 nucleotides read TGTGCCAGCTCACCACCGGGACTACCCTACGAGCAGTACGTC.

J is TRBJ2-5 and V is TRBV10-3; D is uncertain. Trimming shortened V by 5 bases and J by 9 bases, and 16 bases separated the two germline ends. CDR1 is ENHRY, CDR2 SYGVKD, per germline. This CDR3 spans 13 amino acids. The CDR3: CAISLDPERAQYF. In nucleotides, the CDR3 is TGTGCCATCAGTTTGGACCCGGAGAGAGCCCAGTACTTC.